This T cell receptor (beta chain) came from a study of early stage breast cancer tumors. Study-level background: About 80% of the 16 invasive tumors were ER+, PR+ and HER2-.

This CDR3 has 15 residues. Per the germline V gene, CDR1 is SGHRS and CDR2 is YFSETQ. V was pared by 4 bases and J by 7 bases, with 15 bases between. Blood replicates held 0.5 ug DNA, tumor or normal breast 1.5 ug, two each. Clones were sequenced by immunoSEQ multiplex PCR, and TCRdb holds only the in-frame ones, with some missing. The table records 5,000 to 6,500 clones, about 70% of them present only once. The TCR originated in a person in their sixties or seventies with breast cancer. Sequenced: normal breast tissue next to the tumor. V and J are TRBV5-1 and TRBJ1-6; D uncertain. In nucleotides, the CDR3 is TGCGCCAGCAGCCGCAGTGGTCTATACAATTCACCCCTCCACTTT. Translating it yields CASSRSGLYNSPLHF.